This TCR beta chain comes out of a study of cytomegalovirus exposure and HLA in healthy donors. Study information: Researchers previously reported finding 100 million or so unique TCR beta sequences from 170 million or so T cells. Study-level findings and limits: Later work showed greater clonal expansion in HLA-associated TCR beta chains than in equally common others.

The PCR was carried out with 60 Vbeta primers and 13 Jbeta primers. TCRdb keeps only in-frame clones here, not all; method: immunoSEQ multiplex PCR. The table has 99,000 or so clones, almost 70% seen once. The V gene lost 11 bases and the J gene lost 3 bases, with 13 bases spanning the gap. Germline CDR1 reads SEHNR; CDR2 reads FQNEAQ (reference sequence). There are 12 residues in the CDR3. Samples came from healthy bone marrow donors. A note on this clone: Its antigen remains unidentified.

This sequence originates from a man younger than 40 in good health and CMV-seronegative. Sequenced: PBMCs. This chain links TRBV7-9 with TRBJ1-2; possible D gene TRBD1, 5 bases. The CDR3 bases are TGTGCCCTCCTCCGGGGGGACTATGGCTACACCTTC. Its translation: CALLRGDYGYTF.